One and the same sample provided the 16 T cell receptor beta chains below, sequenced in a study of blood T cells in healthy people across ages. Using a J-beta primer mix together with a sample-barcoded 5' primer, a second PCR was run for 7 to 11 cycles. TCRdb reanalysed the 5' RACE reads using MiXCR and keeps one entry per CDR3 protein. The repertoire holds 650,000 to 700,000 distinct CDR3 sequences, with around 32% as singletons. The sample taken for sequencing was blood. The receptor source for this set is a woman older than 75 in good health.

This clonotype was seen at least ten times. The rearrangement uses TRBV10-3 and TRBJ2-7; possibly TRBD2 for D (6 bases). CDR3 length: 14 amino acids. Trimming removed 4 bases at V and 1 base at J, with 11 bases between. The germline gives CDR1 ENHRY, CDR2 SYGVKD. The CDR3 DNA follows: TGTGCCATCAGTGGGGTAGGAGGGTCCTACGAGCAGTACTTC. Encoded protein: CAISGVGGSYEQYF.

This clonotype was counted ten times or more. A much larger clone differs by one base, so this may be a read error. The chain has TRBV27 and TRBJ2-5; TRBD1 is a possible D gene (5 bases). With 8 bases removed from V and 11 bases from J, the gap between germline ends came to 15 bases. The CDR3 has 11 residues. Germline CDR1 MNHEY, CDR2 SMNVEV (reference sequence). CDR3 in DNA: TGTGCCAGCGTAAGGGGAAGTGAGCAGTACTTC. Encoded protein: CASVRGSEQYF.

This sequence joins TRBV7-2 and TRBJ1-4, with D tentatively TRBD1 (5 bases). Germline V gives CDR1 SGHTA, CDR2 FQGNSA. Deletions cut 4 bases from V and 7 bases from J, with 19 bases between. CDR3 length: 16 residues. The CDR3 region is CASSSQARGGGEKLFF. As DNA, the CDR3 is TGTGCCAGCAGCTCACAGGCGAGGGGCGGAGGTGAAAAACTGTTTTTT.

The V and J genes are TRBV7-2 and TRBJ2-7; 8 bases map to TRBD2. Germline V lookup: CDR1 SGHTA, CDR2 FQGNSA. The trim removed 1 base at V and 3 bases at J, leaving 5 bases unmatched. There are 15 residues in the CDR3. Here the CDR3 reads CASSLVPTSGYEQYF. In DNA, the CDR3 is TGTGCCAGCAGCTTAGTCCCCACTAGCGGCTACGAGCAGTACTTC.

This clonotype was found many times. The V gene is TRBV6-2 or TRBV6-3, the J gene TRBJ1-5, with TRBD1 matching 7 bases. The CDR3 totals 15 residues. The V and J ends lost 6 bases and 11 bases, in that order; junction bases with no gene match: 16. CDR1 MNHEY and CDR2 SVGEGT come from the germline V gene. The CDR3 bases are TGTGCCAGCAGGACCCACGGGACAGTACAATCAGCCCAGCATTTT. The encoded protein is CASRTHGTVQSAQHF.

The chain links TRBV29-1 to TRBJ1-1; D possibly corresponds to TRBD1 (5 bases). V gave up 8 bases and J gave up 5 bases, with 18 bases separating them. Germline values: CDR1 SQVTM, CDR2 ANQGSEA. This CDR3 is built from 13 residues. The CDR3 bases are TGCAGCATCCTGAGGGGCCGGAGGACTGAAGCTTTCTTT. Residues: CSILRGRRTEAFF.

The J gene is TRBJ2-2, the V gene TRBV9; weak D call: TRBD1 (6 bases). Germline-derived CDR1 and CDR2 are SGDLS and YYNGEE. V lost 4 bases to trimming and J lost 1 base, with 11 bases between them. The CDR3 has 15 amino acids. This CDR3 reads CASSTTDRNTGELFF. In nucleotides, the CDR3 is TGTGCCAGCAGCACAACGGACAGGAACACCGGGGAGCTGTTTTTT.

This clonotype showed up many times. This chain links TRBV20-1 with TRBJ2-5; 11 bases agree with TRBD1. Germline assignment: CDR1 DFQATT and CDR2 SNEGSKA (reference sequence). The CDR3 is made up of 15 amino acids. V trimming: 6 bases; J trimming: 2 bases; junction bases outside the gene matches: 8. CDR3 sequence (DNA): TGCAGTGCCATCGGACAGGGGGCATGGCAAGAGACCCAGTACTTC. As protein: CSAIGQGAWQETQYF.

As regards this clonotype: This may stem from a read error, because a much larger clone lies one nucleotide away. The J gene is TRBJ2-5, the V gene TRBV9; D uncertain. Between the trimmed V and J ends, which lost 2 bases and 11 bases, there was a span of 19 bases. Germline values: CDR1 SGDLS, CDR2 YYNGEE. The CDR3 is made up of 14 amino acids. The chain's CDR3 is CASSVLARGYEQYF. CDR3 DNA sequence: TGTGCCAGCAGCGTTCTGGCTAGAGGATATGAGCAGTACTTC.

The V and J genes are TRBV30 and TRBJ2-7; a possible D gene is TRBD2 (5 bases). Trimming removed 3 bases from V and 4 bases from J, with 16 bases in between. CDR3 length equals 14 residues. The V gene's germline CDR1 is GTSNPN and CDR2 SVGIG (reference sequence). DNA of the CDR3: TGTGCCTGGAGCGTTAAGGGCCCGGGGTACGAGCAGTACTTC. This gives the protein CAWSVKGPGYEQYF.

Comment on this clonotype: One junction end does not reproduce the germline sequence, and a read error may be involved. The chain combines TRBV7-9 with TRBJ2-1; perhaps TRBD1 as D (5 bases). Germline CDR1 reads SEHNR; CDR2 reads FQNEAQ (reference sequence). The CDR3 covers 17 residues. The CDR3, as DNA: TGCGCCAGCAGCCCCGGTCAGGGCACGAGGTCCTACAATGAGCAGTTCTTC. Protein sequence: CASSPGQGTRSYNEQFF. The full variable domain, in which reference TRBV7-9 and TRBJ2-1 provide the parts outside the CDR3, is DTGVSQNPRHKITKRGQNVTFRCDPISEHNRLYWYRQTLGQGPEFLTYFQNEAQLEKSRLLSDRFSAERPKGSFSTLEIQRTEQGDSAMYLCASSPGQGTRSYNEQFFGPGTRLTVL.

V and J are TRBV30 and TRBJ1-6, with a tentative D call TRBD1 (6 bases). The V end was cut by 4 bases, the J end by 8 bases, with 15 bases between. In germline, CDR1 is GTSNPN, CDR2 SVGIG (reference sequence). CDR3 length: 14 residues. CDR3 residues: CAWTKMTGYSPLHF. The CDR3 bases are TGTGCCTGGACGAAGATGACAGGCTATTCACCCCTCCACTTT. Using reference TRBV30 and TRBJ1-6 for the parts outside the CDR3, the full variable domain is SQTIHQWPATLVQPVGSPLSLECTVEGTSNPNLYWYRQAAGRGLQLLFYSVGIGQISSEVPQNLSASRPQDRQFILSSKKLLLSDSGFYLCAWTKMTGYSPLHFGNGTRLTVT.

This CDR3 is CASRVLSGNEQFF. The CDR3 nucleotides are TGTGCCAGCAGAGTTCTTAGCGGCAATGAGCAGTTCTTC. The chain has TRBV7-2 and TRBJ2-1; tentative D call: TRBD2 (6 bases). The CDR3 has 13 residues. Trimming stripped 6 bases from V and 6 bases from J, with 12 bases between. Germline-derived CDR1 and CDR2 are SGHTA and FQGNSA.

The CDR3 is CASSSAQGASVNQPQHF. The CDR3 region has the DNA TGTGCCAGCAGTTCTGCACAGGGGGCTTCAGTCAATCAGCCCCAGCATTTT. The chain links TRBV28 to TRBJ1-5; 9 nucleotides line up with TRBD1. This CDR3 spans 17 amino acids. V dropped 4 bases and J dropped 3; count of bases not matched to a gene: 10. The germline V gene has CDR1 MDHEN and CDR2 SYDVKM.

The V and J genes are TRBV6-5 and TRBJ2-2; tentative D call: TRBD2 (7 bases). Trimming took off 4 bases at V and 6 bases at J, with 15 bases between the two ends. CDR1 and CDR2 from the germline V gene are MNHEY and SVGAGI. The CDR3 consists of 15 residues. The CDR3 DNA reads as TGTGCCAGCAGTTCGAGGGGGAGGGATCCCGGGGAGCTGTTTTTT. This sequence encodes CASSSRGRDPGELFF.

The sample holds many counts of this clonotype. A read error may explain this, as a much larger clone is one base away. The chain combines TRBV6-6 with TRBJ2-7; D is unresolved. Germline CDR1 and CDR2: MNHNY and SVGAGI (reference sequence). CDR3 length equals 11 residues. The ends were cut back, 6 bases at V and 2 bases at J, with 5 bases in the middle. CDR3 nucleotide sequence: TGTGCCAGCAGGCACACCTACGAGCAGTACTTC. This codes for CASRHTYEQYF.